This T cell receptor (beta chain) was found in a study of cytomegalovirus exposure and HLA in healthy donors. Trimming removed 8 bases at V and 9 bases at J, with 8 bases between. Germline CDR1 LNHNV, CDR2 YYDKDF (reference sequence). The CDR3 has 11 amino acids. It was with 60 Vbeta and 13 Jbeta primers that the PCR ran. The protocol was immunoSEQ multiplex PCR, while the TCRdb copy is restricted to in-frame clones and leaves out a portion. Of 200,000 or so clones listed, about 90% are singletons. The specimen was PBMCs. The sequence derives from a young man in good health and CMV-seronegative. The rearrangement joins TRBV15 to TRBJ1-6; D gene uncertain. The CDR3 protein is CATGEPSPLHF. CDR3 nucleotide sequence: TGTGCCACCGGGGAGCCTTCACCCCTCCACTTT.